This TCR beta chain was found in a study of blood T cells in healthy people across ages. Details on this clonotype: As yet, its antigen is unknown.

Findings and caveats of the study: Higher naive T cell percentage went strongly together with higher TCR beta diversity. Long-lived donors exceeded aged donors in naive CD4+ cells and diversity.

The V end lost 4 bases, the J end lost 6 bases, and 13 bases lay between the germline ends. The CDR3 spans 13 residues. Looked up from germline, CDR1 is SGHRS and CDR2 is YFSETQ. Through a sample-barcoded 5' primer and a J-beta primer mix, a second PCR was run for roughly 6 to 12 cycles. All cDNA molecules were each tagged by a template-switch adaptor with 12 random nucleotides. TCRdb re-called the 5' RACE reads with MiXCR, one entry per CDR3 protein. The table includes around 2 million distinct CDR3 sequences, around 42% detected once. The sequencing sample was made of blood. The source is a human donor in good health. The gene calls are TRBV5-1 and TRBJ1-1; D gene uncertain. The CDR3 spells CASSTQDGAEAFF. The DNA for the CDR3 is TGCGCCAGCAGCACGCAGGATGGCGCTGAAGCTTTCTTT. Full variable domain (missing parts from reference TRBV5-1 and TRBJ1-1): KAGVTQTPRYLIKTRGQQVTLSCSPISGHRSVSWYQQTPGQGLQFLFEYFSETQRNKGNFPGRFSGRQFSNSRSEMNVSTLELGDSALYLCASSTQDGAEAFFGQGTRLTVV.